These 19 T cell receptor beta chains share one sample of origin, sequenced in a study of Ad26.COV2.S vaccination and SARS-CoV-2 variants. As for treatment: some 20 received Ad26.COV2.S at low or high dose, single or two shots; roughly five received placebo; per-sample allocation not given. Collection of samples fell on day 63 after the first vaccine or placebo injection. Only in-frame clones appear in the TCRdb table, and some are missing; sequencing was by immunoSEQ multiplex PCR. The repertoire holds more than 300,000 clones, with roughly 90% as singletons. This material consisted of peripheral blood, taken in a trial of Ad26.COV2.S vaccine versus placebo. All receptors come from a person between 18 and 65 years old who received the Ad26.COV2.S COVID-19 vaccine or a placebo.

In nucleotides, the CDR3 is TGTGCCAGCAGCGTAGGGGGAAACAATCAGCCCCAGCATTTT. This gives the protein CASSVGGNNQPQHF. The chain couples TRBV9 to TRBJ1-5; no definite D call. V was cut by 0 bases and J by 3 bases, with 7 bases left in between. The CDR3 loop spans 14 amino acids. From germline, CDR1 is SGDLS and CDR2 YYNGEE.

CDR3 nucleotides: TGTGCCAGCAGCGCAGGGCGACTGCCCTATTTTGATACGCAGTATTTT. This sequence encodes CASSAGRLPYFDTQYF. The V and J genes are TRBV7-8 and TRBJ2-3; perhaps TRBD1 as D (5 bases). There are 16 residues in the CDR3. The germline gives CDR1 SGHVS, CDR2 FQNEAQ. Trimming shortened V by 5 bases and J by 6 bases, and 21 bases separated the two germline ends.

This chain uses TRBV28 with TRBJ1-2; TRBD1 aligns across 9 bases. CDR3 length: 15 residues. V was clipped by 6 bases and J by 7 bases; unmatched bases: 12. Per germline, CDR1 MDHEN and CDR2 SYDVKM. The CDR3 region is CASRQPLGTGTGYTF. Here the CDR3 DNA reads TGTGCCAGCAGACAGCCCTTGGGGACAGGGACTGGCTACACCTTC.

The chain uses TRBV7-3 and TRBJ2-7, with a tentative D call TRBD1 (6 bases). CDR3 size: 14 residues. CDR1 is SGHTA, CDR2 FQGTGA, per germline. Trimming removed 5 bases from V and 7 bases from J, with 18 bases in between. CDR3 in amino acids: CASSPQGGSREQYF. The CDR3 nucleotides are TGTGCCAGCAGCCCACAGGGTGGTTCGAGGGAGCAGTACTTC.

The chain employs TRBV7-9 and TRBJ2-6; no clear D gene. The CDR3 totals 15 residues. The germline CDR1 and CDR2 sequences are SEHNR and FQNEAQ (reference sequence). V lost 7 bases and J lost 0, with 10 bases in between. CDR3 in DNA: TGTGCCAGCACCGTTGGAGTCTCTGGGGCCAACGTCCTGACTTTC. Its protein is CASTVGVSGANVLTF.

The rearrangement uses TRBV6-5 and TRBJ1-3; the D gene is possibly TRBD1 (5 bases). The CDR3 has 15 amino acids. CDR1 and CDR2 from the germline V gene are MNHEY and SVGAGI. The V end lost 5 bases, the J end lost 0 bases, and 11 bases lay between the germline ends. CDR3 nucleotide sequence: TGTGCCAGCAGTCGACAGCGCCTCTCTGGAAACACCATATATTTT. Residues: CASSRQRLSGNTIYF.

This clone has a count of ten or more. The rearrangement joins TRBV7-8 to TRBJ1-5; perhaps TRBD1 as D (5 bases). V lost 5 bases and J 3 bases, leaving 17 bases between the germline ends. The CDR3 is made up of 16 amino acids. Germline V gives CDR1 SGHVS, CDR2 FQNEAQ. The CDR3 sequence: CASSLRSPGLNQPQHF. CDR3 in DNA: TGTGCCAGCAGCCTTAGATCCCCAGGGCTCAATCAGCCCCAGCATTTT.

The V call is TRBV7-3, the J call TRBJ2-1; TRBD2 is a possible D gene (6 bases). Trimming left V 3 bases short and J 0 bases short, with 12 bases between. The CDR3 runs 16 residues. The germline V gene encodes CDR1 SGHTA and CDR2 FQGTGA. The CDR3, as DNA: TGTGCCAGCAGCTTGCGGGCGCGGGGCTCCTACAATGAGCAGTTCTTC. Amino acid sequence: CASSLRARGSYNEQFF. The variable domain in full, completed from reference TRBV7-3 and TRBJ2-1, reads GAGVSQTPSNKVTEKGKYVELRCDPISGHTALYWYRQSLGQGPEFLIYFQGTGAADDSGLPNDRFFAVRPEGSVSTLKIQRTERGDSAVYLCASSLRARGSYNEQFFGPGTRLTVL.

This clone was picked up a small number of times. The genes are TRBV28 and TRBJ2-7; D gene unclear. CDR3 length: 11 amino acids. From germline, CDR1 is MDHEN and CDR2 SYDVKM. V shed 5 bases and J shed 4 bases, with 6 bases lying between them. This CDR3 reads CASSPTYEQYF. For the CDR3, the DNA is TGTGCCAGCAGTCCCACATACGAGCAGTACTTC.

The chain employs TRBV19 and TRBJ2-3; weak D call: TRBD1 (7 bases). The CDR3 runs to 17 residues. The germline V and J ends were trimmed by 2 bases and 3 bases, with 18 bases remaining between them. Per germline, CDR1 LNHDA and CDR2 SQIVND (reference sequence). CDR3 residues: CASSIRQGGLHTDTQYF. The CDR3 coding sequence is TGTGCCAGTAGTATAAGACAGGGAGGCCTTCATACAGATACGCAGTATTTT.

This rearrangement joins TRBV10-3 to TRBJ1-1; D not resolved. Germline V gene sequence: CDR1 ENHRY, CDR2 SYGVKD. V gave up 5 bases and J gave up 5 bases, with 6 bases separating them. There are 11 residues in the CDR3. The CDR3 bases are TGTGCCATCAGTACCGGGACTGAAGCTTTCTTT. Protein product: CAISTGTEAFF.

CDR3 bases: TGTGCCAGCAGCTTTGGGGGACAGGGGGCGCCCGGGGAGCTGTTTTTT. Residues: CASSFGGQGAPGELFF. The rearrangement links TRBV13 to TRBJ2-2; 12 bases match TRBD1. CDR3 length: 16 residues. V dropped 3 bases and J dropped 6; count of bases not matched to a gene: 5. In germline, CDR1 is PRHDT, CDR2 FYEKMQ (reference sequence).

This CDR3 reads CASSMTSGTGELFF. The CDR3 DNA reads TGTGCCAGCAGCATGACTAGCGGGACCGGGGAGCTGTTTTTT. The chain employs TRBV5-6 and TRBJ2-2; 10 bases are shared with TRBD2. V gave up 4 bases and J gave up 5 bases; unmatched junction bases: 2. The CDR3 has 14 amino acids. Germline assignment: CDR1 SGHDT and CDR2 YYEEEE.

The chain's CDR3 is CASSSRQSNQPQHF. CDR3 sequence (DNA): TGTGCCAGCAGCTCCCGACAGAGCAATCAGCCCCAGCATTTT. The chain couples TRBV7-9 to TRBJ1-5; D perhaps matches TRBD1 (5 bases). This CDR3 spans 14 amino acids. The V gene lost 4 bases and the J gene lost 1 base, with 8 bases spanning the gap. Germline V gene sequence: CDR1 SEHNR, CDR2 FQNEAQ (reference sequence).

The V call is TRBV7-2, the J call TRBJ2-6; D is undetermined. CDR3 length: 17 amino acids. From germline, CDR1 is SGHTA and CDR2 FQGNSA. The germline V and J ends were trimmed by 5 bases and 0 bases, with 14 bases remaining between them. The CDR3 reads CASSDLRVGSGANVLTF. In DNA, the CDR3 is TGTGCCAGCAGCGACCTCCGGGTCGGCTCTGGGGCCAACGTCCTGACTTTC.

V usage is TRBV19 and J usage is TRBJ1-4; no reliable D call. Trimming took off 3 bases at V and 10 bases at J, with 12 bases between the two ends. From germline, CDR1 is LNHDA and CDR2 SQIVND (reference sequence). This CDR3 has 13 amino acids. The CDR3 loop is CASSMISVGKLFF. In nucleotides, the CDR3 is TGTGCCAGTAGTATGATCAGTGTAGGAAAACTGTTTTTT.

The J gene is TRBJ2-5, the V gene TRBV28; D perhaps matches TRBD1 (5 bases). The ends were cut back, 4 bases at V and 1 base at J, with 10 bases in the middle. Germline V gene data show CDR1 as MDHEN and CDR2 as SYDVKM. CDR3 size: 14 residues. The CDR3 region is CASSWYRPQETQYF. The DNA for the CDR3 is TGTGCCAGCAGTTGGTACAGGCCCCAAGAGACCCAGTACTTC.

This chain connects TRBV23-1 to TRBJ1-5, with unresolved D. TRBV23-1 is labeled an ORF, and its function is uncertain. Trimming shortened V by 0 bases and J by 1 base, and 10 bases separated the two germline ends. This CDR3 is 16 amino acids long. CDR3 protein: CASSQSMDSSNQPQHF. In nucleotides, the CDR3 is TGCGCCAGCAGTCAATCGATGGATTCCAGCAATCAGCCCCAGCATTTT.

The chain employs TRBV5-4 and TRBJ2-1; 11 bases line up with TRBD1. J lost 7 bases, V lost 2 bases, and 5 bases had no gene match. Looked up from germline, CDR1 is SGHNT and CDR2 is YYREEE (reference sequence). The CDR3 length is 15 residues. The CDR3 DNA reads TGTGCCAGCAGCTTACGGACAGGGGGCGGAAATGAGCAGTTCTTC. It yields the protein CASSLRTGGGNEQFF.